Below are 29 T cell receptor beta chains sequenced from a single sample in a study of T-cell reconstitution after alpha-beta-depleted transplantation in children. This sample's TCRbeta library carried unique molecular identifier barcodes. MiXCR was run by TCRdb on the PCR reads, yielding one entry per CDR3 protein. Of 640,000 or so distinct CDR3 sequences listed, over 15% are singletons. Sequenced material: PBMCs from the stem cell graft donor, taken from the stem cell graft. The source of these receptors is a human donor who donated a stem cell graft to a child with acute myeloid leukemia.

This clonotype has only a few counts. The chain uses TRBV7-2 and TRBJ2-5; a weak D match, TRBD1 (5 bases). V shed 5 bases and J shed 5 bases, with 15 bases lying between them. The germline V gene has CDR1 SGHTA and CDR2 FQGNSA. The CDR3 is made up of 14 amino acids. CDR3 sequence reads: CASSQRTLVETQYF. Here the CDR3 DNA reads TGTGCCAGCAGCCAGAGGACACTTGTCGAGACCCAGTACTTC.

This clonotype was seen many times. The genes are TRBV29-1 and TRBJ1-1, with no clear D. The V gene's germline CDR1 is SQVTM and CDR2 ANQGSEA. The CDR3 loop spans 12 amino acids. V gave up 3 bases and J gave up 1 base, with 6 bases separating them. As DNA, the CDR3 is TGCAGCGTTGACGTAGCGAACACTGAAGCTTTCTTT. Its protein product is CSVDVANTEAFF.

This clonotype showed up many times. The rearrangement uses TRBV9 and TRBJ2-5, with D possibly being TRBD2 (5 bases). V shed 0 bases and J shed 2 bases, with 5 bases lying between them. The germline gives CDR1 SGDLS, CDR2 YYNGEE. The CDR3 is made up of 13 amino acids. The CDR3 protein is CASSVGGQETQYF. The CDR3 DNA reads as TGTGCCAGCAGCGTAGGAGGGCAAGAGACCCAGTACTTC. Using reference TRBV9 and TRBJ2-5 for the parts outside the CDR3, the full variable domain is DSGVTQTPKHLITATGQRVTLRCSPRSGDLSVYWYQQSLDQGLQFLIQYYNGEERAKGNILERFSAQQFPDLHSELNLSSLELGDSALYFCASSVGGQETQYFGPGTRLLVL.

V is TRBV6-1 and J is TRBJ1-4; a possible D gene is TRBD1 (6 bases). V lost 3 bases and J lost 2, with 10 bases in between. Per the germline V gene, CDR1 is MNHNS and CDR2 is SASEGT. This CDR3 is 15 amino acids long. For the CDR3, the DNA is TGTGCCAGCAGTGAGAACAGGGCGACTAATGAAAAACTGTTTTTT. This gives the protein CASSENRATNEKLFF.

The table lists this clonotype with many counts. V is TRBV29-1 and J is TRBJ2-7, with D uncertain. This CDR3 has 11 residues. CDR1 and CDR2 (germline): SQVTM, ANQGSEA. Trimming shortened V by 4 bases and J by 5 bases, and 9 bases separated the two germline ends. CDR3 sequence: CSVGWADEQYF. The CDR3 region has the DNA TGCAGCGTTGGGTGGGCGGACGAGCAGTACTTC.

This clonotype was recorded many times. V usage is TRBV7-2 and J usage is TRBJ2-7; D unclear. This CDR3 region has 12 residues. The ends were cut back, 1 base at V and 4 bases at J, with 5 bases in the middle. CDR1 and CDR2 (germline): SGHTA, FQGNSA. This chain's CDR3 is CASSLVAYEQYF. The DNA for the CDR3 is TGTGCCAGCAGCTTAGTTGCTTACGAGCAGTACTTC.

This clonotype was seen a few times. V and J are TRBV20-1 and TRBJ2-6; possible D gene TRBD2, 5 bases. This CDR3 comprises 18 residues. V was shortened by 3 bases and J by 0 bases, with 18 bases between the two germline ends. Germline loops: CDR1 DFQATT, CDR2 SNEGSKA (reference sequence). The CDR3, as DNA: TGCAGTGCTAGGAGGGCTGGGGTGCTCCCCTCTGGGGCCAACGTCCTGACTTTC. It translates to CSARRAGVLPSGANVLTF.

This clonotype showed up many times. The rearrangement uses TRBV4-3 and TRBJ1-2; the D gene is possibly TRBD1 (6 bases). The CDR3 loop spans 16 amino acids. Trimming left V 0 bases short and J 7 bases short, with 18 bases between. Germline CDR1 is LGHNA and CDR2 is YSLEER. CDR3 amino acids: CASSQDRGGRMGGYTF. The CDR3 DNA reads TGCGCCAGCAGCCAAGATCGCGGGGGGCGGATGGGTGGCTACACCTTC.

Comment on this clonotype: Possible read error: a much larger clone is one base away. The V call is TRBV27, the J call TRBJ2-3; the D is unclear. CDR1 and CDR2 (germline): MNHEY, SMNVEV (reference sequence). The CDR3 has 15 amino acids. Trimming pared 2 bases from V and 6 bases from J, leaving 15 bases between. The CDR3 DNA reads as TGTGCCAGCAGTTTAGGGCAGCTGGCACCGGATACGCAGTATTTT. It yields the protein CASSLGQLAPDTQYF.

This sequence joins TRBV27 and TRBJ2-3; TRBD1 or TRBD2 may be the D gene (5 bases each). There are 15 residues in the CDR3. V gave up 8 bases and J gave up 0 bases, with 15 bases separating them. Germline CDR1 is MNHEY and CDR2 is SMNVEV (reference sequence). The CDR3 nucleotides are TGTGCCAGCGTACCTACGGGACGTAGCACAGATACGCAGTATTTT. It encodes CASVPTGRSTDTQYF.

The V call is TRBV30, the J call TRBJ2-7; TRBD2 is a possible D gene (5 bases). Trimming shortened V by 1 base and J by 6 bases, and 19 bases separated the two germline ends. The CDR3 runs 15 residues. The germline V gene has CDR1 GTSNPN and CDR2 SVGIG (reference sequence). In nucleotides, the CDR3 is TGTGCCTGGAGTGCTCACAGCCGCTCGGGGTTCGAGCAGTACTTC. Translated: CAWSAHSRSGFEQYF.

This clonotype was seen ten or more times. This chain connects TRBV29-1 to TRBJ1-1, with a weak D call TRBD1 (6 bases). Germline CDR1 is SQVTM and CDR2 is ANQGSEA. The V end was cut by 1 base, the J end by 2 bases, with 14 bases between. CDR3 size: 15 residues. CDR3 sequence (DNA): TGCAGCGTTGAAGGGGGGGCGACACTAAACACTGAAGCTTTCTTT. Amino acid sequence: CSVEGGATLNTEAFF.

This clonotype was observed a handful of times. The chain uses TRBV7-2 and TRBJ2-1; 8 nucleotides agree with TRBD2. This CDR3 has 15 amino acids. Trimming at V came to 5 bases and at J to 3 bases, leaving 6 bases not matched to a gene. Germline assignment: CDR1 SGHTA and CDR2 FQGNSA. CDR3 amino acids: CASSRTGTSYNEQFF. The CDR3 coding sequence is TGTGCCAGCAGCCGAACCGGGACTAGCTACAATGAGCAGTTCTTC.

This clonotype showed up just a few times. This rearrangement joins TRBV11-2 to TRBJ2-7; 10 nucleotides match TRBD1. CDR3 length equals 14 residues. Per the germline V gene, CDR1 is SGHAT and CDR2 is FQNNGV. Trimming at V came to 5 bases and at J to 5 bases, leaving 6 bases not matched to a gene. As DNA, the CDR3 is TGTGCCAGCAGCCTCGGACAGGGGGACCACGAGCAGTACTTC. Protein: CASSLGQGDHEQYF.

The V gene is TRBV29-1, the J gene TRBJ1-1; a weak D match, TRBD1 (5 bases). CDR3 length: 13 residues. Germline V gene sequence: CDR1 SQVTM, CDR2 ANQGSEA. With 4 bases removed from V and 2 bases from J, the gap between germline ends came to 11 bases. The CDR3 sequence is CSVAGRANTEAFF. The CDR3 nucleotides read TGCAGCGTTGCAGGCAGGGCAAACACTGAAGCTTTCTTT. Supplemented by reference TRBV29-1 and TRBJ1-1, the full variable domain reads SAVISQKPSRDICQRGTSLTIQCQVDSQVTMMFWYRQQPGQSLTLIATANQGSEATYESGFVIDKFPISRPNLTFSTLTVSNMSPEDSSIYLCSVAGRANTEAFFGQGTRLTVV.

V gene TRBV6-2 or TRBV6-3 combines with J gene TRBJ1-1; D gene unclear. CDR1 and CDR2 (germline): MNHEY, SVGEGT. The V end lost 3 bases, the J end lost 3 bases, and 17 bases lay between the germline ends. The CDR3 covers 16 residues. CDR3 amino acids: CASSYGWSDGDTEAFF. Here the CDR3 DNA reads TGTGCCAGCAGTTATGGGTGGTCCGATGGGGACACTGAAGCTTTCTTT.

The genes are TRBV7-8 and TRBJ2-1; 7 positions agree with TRBD2. V lost 6 bases and J lost 4; bases outside the gene matches: 9. CDR1 and CDR2 (germline): SGHVS, FQNEAQ. The CDR3 is 15 amino acids. DNA for the CDR3: TGTGCCAGCAGTGACGGGACTAACGGATACAATGAGCAGTTCTTC. Protein sequence: CASSDGTNGYNEQFF.

This clonotype was found a few times. This chain links TRBV11-2 with TRBJ2-1; TRBD1 agrees at 7 bases. This CDR3 spans 16 amino acids. V shed 5 bases and J 7 bases; nucleotides not matched to a gene: 14. Germline V lookup: CDR1 SGHAT, CDR2 FQNNGV. This CDR3 reads CASSADTTGWENEQFF. The DNA for the CDR3 is TGTGCCAGCAGCGCCGATACGACAGGGTGGGAGAATGAGCAGTTCTTC.

This clonotype has ten or more counts. The rearrangement links TRBV20-1 to TRBJ2-7; the D gene is possibly TRBD2 (6 bases). V lost 3 bases, J lost 3 bases, and 15 bases lay in between. The germline V gene has CDR1 DFQATT and CDR2 SNEGSKA (reference sequence). The CDR3 consists of 14 residues. CDR3 in amino acids: CSARYRGSGYEQYV. In DNA, the CDR3 is TGCAGTGCTAGGTACCGGGGGTCGGGCTACGAGCAGTACGTC.

The table lists this clonotype with many counts. V and J are TRBV6-5 and TRBJ1-5, with D hard to call. Germline CDR1 and CDR2: MNHEY and SVGAGI. Trimming cost V 8 bases and J 9 bases, with 8 bases left between them. The CDR3 is 10 residues long. The CDR3 DNA reads as TGTGCCAGCGGGGAGGGGCCCCAGCATTTT. Translated: CASGEGPQHF.

This clonotype was counted between two and nine times. The chain recombines TRBV15 with TRBJ2-7, with D perhaps matching TRBD2 (6 bases). In germline, CDR1 is LNHNV, CDR2 YYDKDF (reference sequence). This CDR3 region has 16 residues. V was cut by 2 bases and J by 0 bases, with 14 bases left in between. CDR3 loop: CATSRSSSGYSYEQYF. In DNA form, the CDR3 reads TGTGCCACCAGCAGATCTTCAAGCGGGTACTCCTACGAGCAGTACTTC. Based on the CDR3 plus reference TRBV15 and TRBJ2-7, the full variable domain is DAMVIQNPRYQVTQFGKPVTLSCSQTLNHNVMYWYQQKSSQAPKLLFHYYDKDFNNEADTPDNFQSRRPNTSFCFLDIRSPGLGDTAMYLCATSRSSSGYSYEQYFGPGTRLTVT.

This clonotype was seen many times. The rearrangement links TRBV20-1 to TRBJ2-2; D call uncertain. Per the germline V gene, CDR1 is DFQATT and CDR2 is SNEGSKA (reference sequence). V lost 1 base and J lost 1, with 7 bases in between. This CDR3 region has 14 residues. CDR3 DNA sequence: TGCAGTGCTAGAGGGTGGGGGAACACCGGGGAGCTGTTTTTT. Amino acid sequence: CSARGWGNTGELFF.

This clonotype was detected only a few times. The V gene is TRBV5-5, the J gene TRBJ1-1; TRBD1 aligns across 10 bases. Germline values: CDR1 SGHKS, CDR2 YYEKEE (reference sequence). V shed 4 bases, J shed 0 bases, and the junction held 6 bases outside the gene matches. CDR3 length equals 16 residues. As DNA, the CDR3 is TGTGCCAGCAGCCCCCGGGACAGGGGCATGAACACTGAAGCTTTCTTT. Protein: CASSPRDRGMNTEAFF.

This clonotype turned up a few times. The rearrangement uses TRBV7-6 and TRBJ2-2, with 8 bases aligning to TRBD1. This CDR3 spans 16 amino acids. Looked up from germline, CDR1 is SGHVS and CDR2 is FNYEAQ. J gave up 3 bases and V 1 base, and 4 bases lay outside the gene matches. The CDR3 reads CASSLGQGLYTGELFF. CDR3 nucleotide sequence: TGTGCCAGCAGCTTAGGACAGGGGCTATACACCGGGGAGCTGTTTTTT.

This clonotype was detected ten times or more. This rearrangement joins TRBV20-1 to TRBJ2-5; D is undetermined. There are 11 residues in the CDR3. Looked up from germline, CDR1 is DFQATT and CDR2 is SNEGSKA (reference sequence). Trimming cost V 5 bases and J 3 bases, with 7 bases left between them. This CDR3 is CSAVNEETQYF. As DNA, the CDR3 is TGCAGTGCTGTAAACGAAGAGACCCAGTACTTC.

The chain carries TRBV7-9 and TRBJ2-7; the match to TRBD1 covers 8 bases. Trimming removed 5 bases from V and 3 bases from J; junction bases left unmatched: 3. Germline V lookup: CDR1 SEHNR, CDR2 FQNEAQ (reference sequence). The CDR3 sequence is 13 residues long. The CDR3, as DNA: TGTGCCAGCAGCGGACAGGGATACTACGAGCAGTACTTC. Its translation is CASSGQGYYEQYF.

The rearrangement uses TRBV7-2 and TRBJ2-1; 10 nucleotides match TRBD1. Germline CDR1 is SGHTA and CDR2 is FQGNSA. V lost 5 bases, J lost 5 bases, and 12 bases stayed unmatched. The CDR3 runs to 17 residues. The CDR3 nucleotides read TGTGCCAGCAGCAACCGGGACAGGGGAAGGGTGGACAATGAGCAGTTCTTC. Amino acid sequence: CASSNRDRGRVDNEQFF.

This clonotype was seen repeatedly, ten times or more. J is TRBJ1-2 and V is TRBV29-1; unclear D gene. Trimming removed 4 bases from V and 7 bases from J, with 13 bases in between. The CDR3 sequence is 12 residues long. The germline V gene has CDR1 SQVTM and CDR2 ANQGSEA. The CDR3 DNA sequence: TGCAGCGTTGTAGCGGAGAAGGGTGGCTACACCTTC. Protein sequence: CSVVAEKGGYTF.

This clonotype was detected a few times. V is TRBV7-6 and J is TRBJ2-2; 14 bases map to TRBD2. The CDR3 sequence is 17 residues long. Germline V CDR1 and CDR2: SGHVS, FNYEAQ. The ends lost 7 bases at V and 1 base at J; junction bases unmatched: 5. The CDR3, as DNA: TGTGCCAGCACCCGACTAGCGGGGGGGCTGAACACCGGGGAGCTGTTTTTT. Translating gives CASTRLAGGLNTGELFF.